This passage covers 31 T cell receptor beta chains from one sample sequenced in a study of CD8+ T cells in alopecia areata. Extracted RNA was reverse transcribed into cDNA, the sequencing template. The assay was immunoSEQ multiplex PCR, and TCRdb's table has in-frame clones only and misses some. The top ten hold roughly 26% of the sample, which has some 51,000 clones, over 95% seen once. Specimen: CD8+ T cells sorted from blood, collected at week 0. The receptors here all came from a human donor with alopecia areata.

This rearrangement joins TRBV27 to TRBJ1-6, with D maybe TRBD1 (5 bases). V dropped 9 bases and J dropped 7 bases, with 16 bases sitting between them. The CDR3 spans 14 residues. Germline V CDR1 and CDR2: MNHEY, SMNVEV (reference sequence). Here the CDR3 reads CASSSTVGNSPLHF. In DNA form, the CDR3 reads TGTGCCAGTTCCTCGACAGTGGGGAATTCACCCCTCCACTTT.

The chain employs TRBV5-1 and TRBJ2-1, with D unclear. Germline lookup yields CDR1 SGHRS and CDR2 YFSETQ. This CDR3 is 16 amino acids long. Trimming stripped 1 base from V and 0 bases from J, with 11 bases between. The CDR3, as DNA: TGCGCCAGCAGCTTGAATCGGCCCAGCTCCTACAATGAGCAGTTCTTC. Its protein product is CASSLNRPSSYNEQFF.

The J gene is TRBJ2-7, the V gene TRBV14, with D perhaps TRBD1 or TRBD2 (5 bases each). This CDR3 region has 14 residues. CDR1 and CDR2 (germline): SGHDN, FVKESK. V was trimmed by 1 base and J by 3 bases, leaving 10 bases between them. CDR3 residues: CASSQVPGLYEQYF. The CDR3 region has the DNA TGTGCCAGCAGCCAAGTACCGGGGCTCTACGAGCAGTACTTC.

The chain has TRBV7-9 and TRBJ2-7; weak D call: TRBD2 (6 bases). Trimming left V 3 bases short and J 3 bases short, with 15 bases between. The CDR3 totals 15 residues. Per the germline V gene, CDR1 is SEHNR and CDR2 is FQNEAQ (reference sequence). CDR3 sequence reads: CASSFGGGLNYEQYF. CDR3 nucleotides: TGTGCCAGCAGCTTCGGAGGAGGGCTTAACTACGAGCAGTACTTC.

Of note for this clone: One junction end does not reproduce the germline sequence, and a read error may be involved. This sequence joins TRBV7-3 and TRBJ2-7; D is possibly TRBD1 (5 bases). CDR1 and CDR2 from the germline V gene are SGHTA and FQGTGA. The length of the CDR3 is 13 residues. CDR3 in amino acids: CASSLTGAGEQYF. For the CDR3, the DNA is TGTGCCAGCAGCCTAACAGGCGCTGGCGAGCAGTACTTC.

The chain combines TRBV11-1 with TRBJ2-4, with 11 positions matching TRBD2. In germline, CDR1 is SGHAT, CDR2 FQDESV (reference sequence). Trimming cost V 5 bases and J 9 bases; bases outside gene matches: 6. This CDR3 spans 14 amino acids. CDR3 nucleotides: TGTGCCAGCAGCCCCGGGACTAGCGGTACCATTCAGTACTTC. Translating gives CASSPGTSGTIQYF.

The table lists this clone with a few counts. Other DNA sequences in the same sample also yield this CDR3. This chain links TRBV4-1 with TRBJ1-1, with TRBD1 as a possible D gene (5 bases). Germline CDR1 MGHRA, CDR2 YSYEKL. CDR3 size: 15 residues. Between the trimmed V and J ends, which lost 1 base and 2 bases, there was a span of 11 bases. CDR3 amino acids: CASSQVPGGNTEAFF. The CDR3, as DNA: TGCGCCAGCAGCCAAGTACCCGGGGGTAACACTGAAGCTTTCTTT.

V usage is TRBV7-9 and J usage is TRBJ2-1, with a possible D match to TRBD1 (6 bases). Trimming left V 5 bases short and J 6 bases short, with 20 bases between. Germline values: CDR1 SEHNR, CDR2 FQNEAQ (reference sequence). The CDR3 extends over 16 amino acids. This CDR3 is CASSTSAWGRGNEQFF. The CDR3 DNA sequence: TGTGCCAGCAGCACCAGTGCCTGGGGGCGAGGCAATGAGCAGTTCTTC.

V is TRBV30 and J is TRBJ2-2, with D unresolved. Germline-derived CDR1 and CDR2 are GTSNPN and SVGIG (reference sequence). V gave up 1 base and J gave up 6 bases, with 3 bases separating them. There are 11 residues in the CDR3. The CDR3 spells CAWSGAGELFF. CDR3 DNA: TGTGCCTGGAGTGGGGCCGGGGAGCTGTTTTTT.

This clone was seen a single time. This CDR3 is CASSTGANTEAFF. In DNA, the CDR3 is TGTGCCAGCAGTACAGGGGCGAACACTGAAGCTTTCTTT. V is TRBV27 and J is TRBJ1-1; 7 nucleotides match TRBD1. The CDR3 loop spans 13 amino acids. Germline V gene lookup returns CDR1 MNHEY and CDR2 SMNVEV (reference sequence). Unmatched junction bases numbered 1, after V lost 5 bases and J lost 1 base.

The chain is built from TRBV28 and TRBJ2-7, with no clear D. The CDR3 runs 16 residues. Germline V CDR1 and CDR2: MDHEN, SYDVKM. V gave up 6 bases and J gave up 0 bases, with 18 bases separating them. CDR3 in amino acids: CASSPFGVPPSYEQYF. In DNA form, the CDR3 reads TGTGCCAGCAGCCCCTTTGGCGTACCACCCTCCTACGAGCAGTACTTC.

The genes are TRBV5-4 and TRBJ2-1; tentative D call: TRBD2 (7 bases). V shed 2 bases and J shed 7 bases, with 16 bases lying between them. The CDR3 runs to 15 residues. The germline V gene encodes CDR1 SGHNT and CDR2 YYREEE (reference sequence). The CDR3 is CASSFWGGPENEQFF. The DNA for the CDR3 is TGTGCCAGCAGCTTTTGGGGGGGCCCTGAAAATGAGCAGTTCTTC.

This clone showed up just once. The J gene is TRBJ2-7, the V gene TRBV29-1; no clear D gene. CDR3 size: 12 residues. From germline, CDR1 is SQVTM and CDR2 ANQGSEA. Trimming removed 2 bases from V and 3 bases from J, with 8 bases in between. The DNA for the CDR3 is TGCAGCGTTGAAATCGATAACTACGAGCAGTACTTC. It yields the protein CSVEIDNYEQYF.

The V call is TRBV19, the J call TRBJ1-1, with TRBD1 matching 7 bases. CDR3 length: 13 amino acids. Germline assignment: CDR1 LNHDA and CDR2 SQIVND (reference sequence). V was pared by 6 bases and J by 1 base, with 2 bases of the junction left unmatched. CDR3 DNA sequence: TGTGCCAGTAGGAGACAGGGGAACACTGAAGCTTTCTTT. Encoded protein: CASRRQGNTEAFF.

This chain connects TRBV7-2 to TRBJ2-1; weak D call: TRBD1 (6 bases). The CDR3 length is 13 residues. Germline CDR1 reads SGHTA; CDR2 reads FQGNSA. V lost 2 bases and J lost 8, with 10 bases in between. CDR3 residues: CASSLQGLDEQFF. The CDR3 region has the DNA TGTGCCAGCAGCTTACAGGGGTTAGATGAGCAGTTCTTC.

The chain carries TRBV9 and TRBJ1-2, with 7 bases aligning to TRBD1. V dropped 0 bases and J dropped 4; count of bases not matched to a gene: 15. CDR3 size: 18 residues. Germline assignment: CDR1 SGDLS and CDR2 YYNGEE. CDR3 sequence (DNA): TGTGCCAGCAGCGTAGGTCGAGGGGGCGCAGGCTTCGGCTATGGCTACACCTTC. Its translation: CASSVGRGGAGFGYGYTF.

The chain employs TRBV7-8 and TRBJ2-7; TRBD1 agrees at 8 bases. There are 14 residues in the CDR3. Trimming removed 4 bases from V and 9 bases from J; junction bases left unmatched: 11. Germline CDR1 and CDR2: SGHVS and FQNEAQ. The CDR3 coding sequence is TGTGCCAGCAGCTCCACAGGGGGTGGAGTCCTGCAGTACTTC. Translated: CASSSTGGGVLQYF.

The chain has TRBV13 and TRBJ2-7, with D unclear. This CDR3 is 13 amino acids long. Germline V gene sequence: CDR1 PRHDT, CDR2 FYEKMQ (reference sequence). Trimming shortened V by 5 bases and J by 3 bases, and 11 bases separated the two germline ends. The CDR3, as DNA: TGTGCCAGCAGCGCCCGATATAGCTACGAGCAGTACTTC. It is translated as CASSARYSYEQYF.

The chain joins TRBV2 to TRBJ2-2, with D tentatively TRBD2 (6 bases). V lost 3 bases to trimming and J lost 2 bases, with 13 bases between them. Germline assignment: CDR1 SNHLY and CDR2 FYNNEI. This CDR3 is 16 amino acids long. The chain's CDR3 is CASSDVPGVNTGELFF. The CDR3 coding sequence is TGTGCCAGCAGTGACGTTCCGGGGGTTAACACCGGGGAGCTGTTTTTT.

J is TRBJ2-7 and V is TRBV4-1; the D is unclear. Looked up from germline, CDR1 is MGHRA and CDR2 is YSYEKL. V lost 1 base, J lost 7 bases, and 5 bases lay in between. This CDR3 contains 11 residues. The CDR3 loop reads CASSQGTEQYF. The CDR3 DNA sequence: TGCGCCAGCAGCCAAGGTACAGAGCAGTACTTC.

The CDR3 protein is CASRAGLNTGELFF. The CDR3 nucleotides are TGTGCCAGCAGGGCAGGGCTAAACACCGGGGAGCTGTTTTTT. The V call is TRBV27, the J call TRBJ2-2; tentatively, D is TRBD1 (5 bases). The CDR3 has 14 residues. V lost 6 bases to trimming and J lost 2 bases, with 10 bases between them. Looked up from germline, CDR1 is MNHEY and CDR2 is SMNVEV (reference sequence).

As regards this clone: In the same sample, other DNA sequences code for this CDR3. The chain has TRBV6-5 and TRBJ2-7, with 11 bases matching TRBD1. The CDR3 extends over 14 amino acids. J was trimmed by 3 bases and V by 2 bases; bases with no gene match: 0. In germline, CDR1 is MNHEY, CDR2 SVGAGI. The CDR3 DNA follows: TGTGCCAGCAGTTACGGGACAGGGGGCTACGAGCAGTACTTC. As protein: CASSYGTGGYEQYF.

The V gene is TRBV6-5, the J gene TRBJ2-7, with a possible D match to TRBD1 (6 bases). The CDR3 runs to 12 residues. Between the trimmed V and J ends, which lost 6 bases and 6 bases, there was a span of 12 bases. The germline V gene encodes CDR1 MNHEY and CDR2 SVGAGI. CDR3 region: CASSHVRGEQYF. In nucleotides, the CDR3 is TGTGCCAGCAGCCACGTCAGGGGCGAGCAGTACTTC.

The chain links TRBV25-1 to TRBJ2-7; 8 nucleotides match TRBD1. Germline lookup yields CDR1 MGHDK and CDR2 SYGVNS. V lost 2 bases and J lost 5; bases outside the gene matches: 8. The CDR3 totals 15 residues. The CDR3 DNA sequence: TGTGCCAGCAGTGAACAGTGGCAGGGGGCTCACGAGCAGTACTTC. Its translation is CASSEQWQGAHEQYF.

V gene TRBV15 combines with J gene TRBJ2-2, with TRBD2 matching over 12 bases. V was pared by 8 bases and J by 5 bases, with 12 bases of the junction left unmatched. This CDR3 has 17 residues. CDR1 is LNHNV and CDR2 is YYDKDF in the germline V gene (reference sequence). CDR3 sequence (DNA): TGTGCCACCGGCCAAACTAGCGGGGGGCAGGTTACCGGGGAGCTGTTTTTT. The encoded protein is CATGQTSGGQVTGELFF.

The chain couples TRBV4-1 to TRBJ1-1; D call uncertain. This CDR3 region has 16 residues. CDR1 and CDR2 (germline): MGHRA, YSYEKL. V was cut by 4 bases and J by 4 bases, with 19 bases left in between. The CDR3 nucleotides read TGCGCCAGCAGCCTACCGGAAGTCCCGAAGGGCACTGAAGCTTTCTTT. Its protein is CASSLPEVPKGTEAFF.

CDR3 coding DNA: TGCGCCAGCAGCCAAGACCCCCAGGGGGGCTCTTGGTCACCCCTCCACTTT. This sequence encodes CASSQDPQGGSWSPLHF. V usage is TRBV4-1 and J usage is TRBJ1-6, with 7 bases lining up with TRBD1. Germline CDR1 and CDR2: MGHRA and YSYEKL. After removal of 0 bases from V and 10 bases from J, the junction contained 12 bases not matched to a gene. This CDR3 has 17 amino acids.

CDR3 DNA sequence: TGTGCCAGTATCGACCGCCGGGACAGGGGGCTTGGTTTCACCTACAATGAGCAGTTCTTC. Protein product: CASIDRRDRGLGFTYNEQFF. J is TRBJ2-1 and V is TRBV19, with 12 positions matching TRBD1. The germline CDR1 and CDR2 sequences are LNHDA and SQIVND (reference sequence). This CDR3 region has 20 residues. The V segment lost 7 bases and the J segment 2 bases; nucleotides outside the gene matches: 18.

The rearrangement links TRBV7-9 to TRBJ2-1; D unresolved. Looked up from germline, CDR1 is SEHNR and CDR2 is FQNEAQ (reference sequence). The CDR3 sequence is 17 residues long. Trimming removed 5 bases at V and 4 bases at J, with 21 bases between. CDR3 in amino acids: CASSPPMRRARYNEQFF. CDR3 nucleotide sequence: TGTGCCAGCAGCCCCCCTATGCGCAGAGCGCGTTACAATGAGCAGTTCTTC.

This chain joins TRBV5-1 and TRBJ2-3; TRBD1 matches at 10 bases. Trimming cost V 4 bases and J 4 bases; bases outside gene matches: 3. This CDR3 contains 14 residues. In germline, CDR1 is SGHRS, CDR2 YFSETQ. The CDR3 DNA reads TGCGCCAGCAGCATCGGACAGGGGGCAGATACGCAGTATTTT. The encoded protein is CASSIGQGADTQYF.

The chain uses TRBV10-3 and TRBJ2-5; either TRBD1 or TRBD2 may fit D (5 bases each). CDR1 is ENHRY, CDR2 SYGVKD, per germline. Trimming left V 4 bases short and J 2 bases short, with 17 bases between. CDR3 length equals 16 residues. CDR3 loop: CAISAMGEKQQETQYF. The CDR3 nucleotides are TGTGCCATCAGTGCAATGGGGGAAAAACAACAAGAGACCCAGTACTTC.